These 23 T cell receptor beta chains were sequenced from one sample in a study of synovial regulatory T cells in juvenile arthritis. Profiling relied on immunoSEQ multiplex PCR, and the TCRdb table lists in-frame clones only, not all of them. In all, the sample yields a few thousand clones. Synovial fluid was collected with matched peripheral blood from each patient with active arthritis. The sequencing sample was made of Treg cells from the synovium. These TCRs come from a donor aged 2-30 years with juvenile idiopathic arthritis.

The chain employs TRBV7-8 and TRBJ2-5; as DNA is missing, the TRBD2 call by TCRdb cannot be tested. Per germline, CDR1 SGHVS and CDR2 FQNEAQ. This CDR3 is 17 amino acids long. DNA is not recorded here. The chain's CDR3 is CASSSLGSGRDLETQYF.

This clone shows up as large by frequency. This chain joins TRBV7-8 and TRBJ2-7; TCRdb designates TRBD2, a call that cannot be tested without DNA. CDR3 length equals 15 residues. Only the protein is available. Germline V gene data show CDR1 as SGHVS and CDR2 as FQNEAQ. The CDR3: CASSLAGGSPYEQYF.

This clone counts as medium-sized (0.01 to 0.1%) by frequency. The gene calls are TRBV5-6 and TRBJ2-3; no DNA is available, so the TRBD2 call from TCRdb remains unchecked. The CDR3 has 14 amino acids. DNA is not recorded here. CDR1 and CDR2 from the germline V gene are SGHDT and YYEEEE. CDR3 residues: CASSLVANTDTQYF.

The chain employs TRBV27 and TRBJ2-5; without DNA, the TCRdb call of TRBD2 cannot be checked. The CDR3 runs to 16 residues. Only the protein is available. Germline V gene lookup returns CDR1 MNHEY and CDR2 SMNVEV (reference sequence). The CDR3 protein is CASSLTFSTLLGTQYF.

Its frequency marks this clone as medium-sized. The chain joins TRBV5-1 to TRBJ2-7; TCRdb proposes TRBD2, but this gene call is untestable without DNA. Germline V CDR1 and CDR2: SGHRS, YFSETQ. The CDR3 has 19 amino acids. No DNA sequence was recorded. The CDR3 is CASSLALGVAGRNSYEQYF.

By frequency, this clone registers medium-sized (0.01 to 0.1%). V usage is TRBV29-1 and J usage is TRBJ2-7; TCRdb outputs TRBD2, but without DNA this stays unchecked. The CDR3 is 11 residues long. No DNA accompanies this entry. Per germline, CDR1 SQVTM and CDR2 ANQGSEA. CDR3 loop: CSVERGYEQYF.

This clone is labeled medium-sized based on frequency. The CDR3 spells CASSWILAGARGNEQFF. The V gene is TRBV7-6, the J gene TRBJ2-1; no DNA is available, so the TRBD2 call from TCRdb remains unchecked. Per germline, CDR1 SGHVS and CDR2 FNYEAQ. The CDR3 sequence is 17 residues long. DNA is not recorded here.

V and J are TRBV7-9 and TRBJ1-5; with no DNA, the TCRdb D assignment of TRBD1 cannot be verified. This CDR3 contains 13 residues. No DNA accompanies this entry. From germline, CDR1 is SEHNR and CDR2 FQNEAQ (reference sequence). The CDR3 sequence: CASSVTGAQPQHF.

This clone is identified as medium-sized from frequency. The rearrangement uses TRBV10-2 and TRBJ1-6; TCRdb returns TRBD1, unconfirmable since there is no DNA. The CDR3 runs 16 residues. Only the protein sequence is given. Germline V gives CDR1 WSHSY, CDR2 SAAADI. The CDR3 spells CASSEVNSLGNSPLHF.

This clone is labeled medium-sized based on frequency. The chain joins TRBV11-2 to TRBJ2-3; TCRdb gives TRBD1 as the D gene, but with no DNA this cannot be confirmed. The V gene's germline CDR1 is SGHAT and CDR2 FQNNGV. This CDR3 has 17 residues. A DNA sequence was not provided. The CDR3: CASRLRTGEPSTDTQYF.

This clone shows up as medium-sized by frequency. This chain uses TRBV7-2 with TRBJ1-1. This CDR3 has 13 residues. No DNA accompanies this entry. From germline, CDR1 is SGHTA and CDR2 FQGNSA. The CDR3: CASDDSKGTEAFF.

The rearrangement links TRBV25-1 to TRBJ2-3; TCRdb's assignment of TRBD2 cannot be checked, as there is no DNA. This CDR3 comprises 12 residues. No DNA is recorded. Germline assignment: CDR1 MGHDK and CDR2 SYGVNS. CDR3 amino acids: CASSGLTDTQYF.

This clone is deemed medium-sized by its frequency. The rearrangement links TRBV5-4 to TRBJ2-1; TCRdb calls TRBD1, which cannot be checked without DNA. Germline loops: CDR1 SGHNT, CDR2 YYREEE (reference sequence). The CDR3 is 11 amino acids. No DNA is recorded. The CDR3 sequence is CASSLGVRKFF.

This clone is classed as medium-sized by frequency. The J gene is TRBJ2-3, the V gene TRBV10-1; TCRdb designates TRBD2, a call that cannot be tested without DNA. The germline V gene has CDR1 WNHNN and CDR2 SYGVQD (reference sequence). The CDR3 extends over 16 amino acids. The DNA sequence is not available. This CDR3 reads CASSERTSGSPDTQYF.

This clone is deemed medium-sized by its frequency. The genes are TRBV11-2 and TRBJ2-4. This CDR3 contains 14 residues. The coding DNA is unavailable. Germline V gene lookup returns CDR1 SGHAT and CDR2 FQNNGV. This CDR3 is CASSFKGGATIQYF.

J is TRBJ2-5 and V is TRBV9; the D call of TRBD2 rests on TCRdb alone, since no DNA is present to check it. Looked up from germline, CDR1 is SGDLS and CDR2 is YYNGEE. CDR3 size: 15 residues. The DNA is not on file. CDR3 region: CASSVALGRQETQYF.

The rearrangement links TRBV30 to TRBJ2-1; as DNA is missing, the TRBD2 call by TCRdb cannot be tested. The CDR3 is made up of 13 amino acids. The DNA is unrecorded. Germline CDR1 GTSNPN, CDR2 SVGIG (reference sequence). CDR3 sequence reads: CAWGTSGRVQQFF.

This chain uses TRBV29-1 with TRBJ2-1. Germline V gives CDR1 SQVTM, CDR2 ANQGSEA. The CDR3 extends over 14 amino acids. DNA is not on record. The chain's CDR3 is CSVGGASLYNEQFF.

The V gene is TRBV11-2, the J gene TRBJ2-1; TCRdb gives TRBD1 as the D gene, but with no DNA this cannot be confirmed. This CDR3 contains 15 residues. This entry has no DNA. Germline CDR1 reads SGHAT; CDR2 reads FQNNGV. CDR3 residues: CASTIIGQGRHEQFF.

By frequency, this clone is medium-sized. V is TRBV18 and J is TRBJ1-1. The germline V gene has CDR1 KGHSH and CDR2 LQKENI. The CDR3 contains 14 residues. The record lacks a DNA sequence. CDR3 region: CASSPRPGNPEAFF.

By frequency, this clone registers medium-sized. The CDR3 reads CASSLGQGPYPQHF. The chain combines TRBV7-9 with TRBJ1-5; the TCRdb call, TRBD1, lacks DNA for checking. The CDR3 spans 14 residues. No DNA is given. The germline V gene encodes CDR1 SEHNR and CDR2 FQNEAQ (reference sequence).

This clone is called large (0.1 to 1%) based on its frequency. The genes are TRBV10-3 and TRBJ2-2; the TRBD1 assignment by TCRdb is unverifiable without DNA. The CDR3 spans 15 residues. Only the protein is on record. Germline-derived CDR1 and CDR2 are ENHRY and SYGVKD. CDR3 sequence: CAISDRGLGTGELFF.

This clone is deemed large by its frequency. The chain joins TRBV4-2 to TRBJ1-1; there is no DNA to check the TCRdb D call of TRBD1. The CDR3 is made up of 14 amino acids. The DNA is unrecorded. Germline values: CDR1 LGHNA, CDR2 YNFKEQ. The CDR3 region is CASSQVSENTEAFF.